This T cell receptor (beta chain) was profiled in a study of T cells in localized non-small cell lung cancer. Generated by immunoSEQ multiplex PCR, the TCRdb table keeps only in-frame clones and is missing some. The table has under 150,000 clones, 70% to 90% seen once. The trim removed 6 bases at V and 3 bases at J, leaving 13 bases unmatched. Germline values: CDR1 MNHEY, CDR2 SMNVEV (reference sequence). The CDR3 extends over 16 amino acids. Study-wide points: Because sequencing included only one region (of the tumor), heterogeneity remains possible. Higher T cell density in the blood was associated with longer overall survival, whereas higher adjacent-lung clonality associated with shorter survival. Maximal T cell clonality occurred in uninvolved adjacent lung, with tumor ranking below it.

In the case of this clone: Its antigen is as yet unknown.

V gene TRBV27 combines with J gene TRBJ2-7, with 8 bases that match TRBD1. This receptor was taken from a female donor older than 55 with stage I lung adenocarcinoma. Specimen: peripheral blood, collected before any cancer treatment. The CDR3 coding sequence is TGTGCCAGCAGGTATACCCCGACAGGGGAAGTCTACGAGCAGTACTTC. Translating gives CASRYTPTGEVYEQYF.